This TCR beta chain was profiled in a study of T cell changes during pregnancy in multiple sclerosis. Germline V CDR1 and CDR2: SGHTA, FQGNSA. CDR3 length: 16 amino acids. V shed 1 base and J shed 4 bases, with 16 bases lying between them. This table comes from immunoSEQ multiplex PCR, and its TCRdb copy is limited to in-frame clones, with some not included. There are 40,000 to 45,000 clones in the sample; about 90% occur only once, and approximately 0.92% lies in the top ten. Sequencing used CD4+ T cells from peripheral blood mononuclear cells, obtained after pregnancy. This chain links TRBV7-2 with TRBJ1-2; D is perhaps TRBD1 (5 bases). The receptor comes from a female donor with multiple sclerosis, enrolled in a pregnancy study. CDR3 sequence (DNA): TGTGCCAGCAGCTTAGGTCCTCCAGGGTCGGGCTATGGCTACACCTTC. Translation gives CASSLGPPGSGYGYTF.